The clone carrying this T cell receptor beta chain was found many times. These data originate in a study of human T cells and chemical hapten exposure. Time point reported: pre-sensitization, week 0. Treatment given: therapeutic diphenylcyclopropenone sensitization with weekly scalp DPC. V was cut by 5 bases and J by 6 bases, with 5 bases left in between. From germline, CDR1 is LGHDT and CDR2 YNNKEL (reference sequence). This CDR3 has 11 amino acids. TCRdb re-called the RACE reads with MiXCR, one entry per CDR3 protein. The profile shows more than 50,000 distinct CDR3 sequences, approximately 7% of them singletons.

The sample was whole blood, taken in connection with sensitization to the hapten diphenylcyclopropenone (DPC). This chain uses TRBV3-1 with TRBJ2-1, with D unclear. The sequence was collected from a woman in her 30s with alopecia areata. Some clones in this sample may be carry-over from other donors' samples. CDR3 protein: CASSTSNEQFF. CDR3 in DNA: TGTGCCAGCAGCACGTCCAATGAGCAGTTCTTC.